This T cell receptor beta chain was retrieved from a study of blood T cell repertoires in COVID-19. Study-wide context: Sample material is recorded as cDNA or gDNA derived from T cells, B-cell-depleted T cells, or PBMCs.

Donors of Cohort 3 who recovered were those that had two negative PCRs, clearance, or symptom resolution. The CDR3 spans 14 residues. Germline V gene lookup returns CDR1 LNHDA and CDR2 SQIVND (reference sequence). With V trimmed by 9 bases and J by 3 bases, 8 bases remained unmatched. Authors' data handling: Reference gene primer amplification gave nucleated cell count estimates. Sequenced by immunoSEQ multiplex PCR; TCRdb stores in-frame clones only, minus some. D and trimming were read from the DNA, whereas the V and J calls and clone size are those reported in that table. This sample has hundreds of thousands of clones, with 75% to 90% found just once.

The chain links TRBV19 to TRBJ2-1; 7 bases fit TRBD1. This receptor was taken from a man aged 30-40 years who had recovered from COVID-19. Material for sequencing was PBMCs or T cells enriched from blood (not recorded which). CDR3 amino acids: CARATGADYNEQFF. CDR3 sequence (DNA): TGTGCCAGGGCAACAGGGGCAGACTACAATGAGCAGTTCTTC. The full variable domain, in which reference TRBV19 and TRBJ2-1 provide the parts outside the CDR3, is DGGITQSPKYLFRKEGQNVTLSCEQNLNHDAMYWYRQDPGQGLRLIYYSQIVNDFQKGDIAEGYSVSREKKESFPLTVTSAQKNPTAFYLCARATGADYNEQFFGPGTRLTVL.